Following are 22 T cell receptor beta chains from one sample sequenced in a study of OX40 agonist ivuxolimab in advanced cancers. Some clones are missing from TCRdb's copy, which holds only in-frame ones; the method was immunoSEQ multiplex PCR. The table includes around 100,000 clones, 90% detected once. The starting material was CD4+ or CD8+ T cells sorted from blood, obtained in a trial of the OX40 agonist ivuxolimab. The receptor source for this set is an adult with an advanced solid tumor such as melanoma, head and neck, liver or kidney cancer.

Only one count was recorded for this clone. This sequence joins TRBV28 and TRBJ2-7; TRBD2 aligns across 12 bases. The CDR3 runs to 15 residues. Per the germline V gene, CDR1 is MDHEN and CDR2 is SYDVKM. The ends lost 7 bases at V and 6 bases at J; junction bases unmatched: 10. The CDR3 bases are TGTGCCAGCACCCGATCGACTAGCGGGAGTGCCGAGCAGTACTTC. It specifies CASTRSTSGSAEQYF.

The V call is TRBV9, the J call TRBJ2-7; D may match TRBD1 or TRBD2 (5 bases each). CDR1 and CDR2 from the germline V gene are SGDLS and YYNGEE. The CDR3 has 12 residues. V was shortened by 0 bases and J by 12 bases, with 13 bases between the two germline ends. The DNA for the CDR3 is TGTGCCAGCAGCGTAGCGAGGGGCCCCAGGTACTTC. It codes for CASSVARGPRYF.

CDR3 amino acids: CARAGPGANVLTF. CDR3 DNA: TGTGCCCGCGCCGGTCCTGGGGCCAACGTCCTGACTTTC. The chain has TRBV2 and TRBJ2-6; no reliable D call. CDR3 length: 13 residues. The V gene lost 11 bases and the J gene lost 2 bases, with 10 bases spanning the gap. Germline CDR1 and CDR2: SNHLY and FYNNEI.

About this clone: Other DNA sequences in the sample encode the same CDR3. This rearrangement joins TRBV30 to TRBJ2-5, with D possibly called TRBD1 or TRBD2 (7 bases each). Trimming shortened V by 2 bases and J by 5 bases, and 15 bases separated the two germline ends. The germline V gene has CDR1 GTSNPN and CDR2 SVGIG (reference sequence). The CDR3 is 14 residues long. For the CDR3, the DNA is TGTGCCTGGAGTAGGGGGGAGGGGGCGGAGACCCAGTACTTC. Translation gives CAWSRGEGAETQYF.

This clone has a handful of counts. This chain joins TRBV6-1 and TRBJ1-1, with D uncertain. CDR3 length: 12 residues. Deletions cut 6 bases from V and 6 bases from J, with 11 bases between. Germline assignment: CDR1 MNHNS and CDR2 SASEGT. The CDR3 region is CASRRIGAEAFF. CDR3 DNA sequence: TGTGCCAGCAGGAGGATCGGGGCTGAAGCTTTCTTT.

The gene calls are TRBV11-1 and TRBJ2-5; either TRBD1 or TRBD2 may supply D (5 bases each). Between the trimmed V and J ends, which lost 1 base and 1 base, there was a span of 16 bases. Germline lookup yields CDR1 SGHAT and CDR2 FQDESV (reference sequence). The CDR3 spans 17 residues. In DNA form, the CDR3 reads TGTGCCAGCAGCTTAGGAGGGGTGATCGACTCCCAAGAGACCCAGTACTTC. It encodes CASSLGGVIDSQETQYF.

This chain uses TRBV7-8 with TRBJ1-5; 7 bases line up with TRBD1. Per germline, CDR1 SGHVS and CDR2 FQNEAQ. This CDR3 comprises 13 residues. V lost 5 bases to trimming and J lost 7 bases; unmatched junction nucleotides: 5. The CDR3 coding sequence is TGTGCCAGCAGCACAAAACAGGGGCAGCCCCAGCATTTT. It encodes CASSTKQGQPQHF.

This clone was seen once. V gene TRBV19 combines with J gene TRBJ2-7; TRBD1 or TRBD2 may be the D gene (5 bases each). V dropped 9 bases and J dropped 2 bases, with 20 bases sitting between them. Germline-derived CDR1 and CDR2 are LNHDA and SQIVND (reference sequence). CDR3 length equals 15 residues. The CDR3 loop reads CASSPSRDLTYEQYF. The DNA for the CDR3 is TGTGCCAGCTCACCTAGTAGGGACCTCACCTACGAGCAGTACTTC.

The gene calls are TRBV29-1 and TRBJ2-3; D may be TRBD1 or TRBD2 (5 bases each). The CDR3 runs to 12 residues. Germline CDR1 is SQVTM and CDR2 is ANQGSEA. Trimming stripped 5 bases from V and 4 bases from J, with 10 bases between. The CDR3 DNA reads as TGCAGCGTTCTGCAGGGAGCAGATACGCAGTATTTT. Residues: CSVLQGADTQYF.

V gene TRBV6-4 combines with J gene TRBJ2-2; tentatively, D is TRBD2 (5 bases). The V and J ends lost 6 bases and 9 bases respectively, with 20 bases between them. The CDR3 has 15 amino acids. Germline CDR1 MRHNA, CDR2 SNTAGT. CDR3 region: CASRGSEGAPRELFF. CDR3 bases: TGTGCCAGCAGGGGATCCGAGGGAGCGCCAAGGGAGCTGTTTTTT.

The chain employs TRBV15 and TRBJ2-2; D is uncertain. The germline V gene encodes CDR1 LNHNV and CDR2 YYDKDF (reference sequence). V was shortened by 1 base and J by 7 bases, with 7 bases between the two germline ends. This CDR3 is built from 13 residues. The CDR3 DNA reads TGTGCCACCAGCAGAGGGTTGTTCGGGGAGCTGTTTTTT. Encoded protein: CATSRGLFGELFF. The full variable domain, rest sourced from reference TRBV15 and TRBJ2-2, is DAMVIQNPRYQVTQFGKPVTLSCSQTLNHNVMYWYQQKSSQAPKLLFHYYDKDFNNEADTPDNFQSRRPNTSFCFLDIRSPGLGDTAMYLCATSRGLFGELFFGEGSRLTVL.

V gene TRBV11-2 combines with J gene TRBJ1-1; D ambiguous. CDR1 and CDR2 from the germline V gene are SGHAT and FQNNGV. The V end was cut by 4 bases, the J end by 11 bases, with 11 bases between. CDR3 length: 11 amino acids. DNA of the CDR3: TGTGCCAGCAGCTCCGTCCTCAGGGCTTTCTTT. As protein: CASSSVLRAFF.

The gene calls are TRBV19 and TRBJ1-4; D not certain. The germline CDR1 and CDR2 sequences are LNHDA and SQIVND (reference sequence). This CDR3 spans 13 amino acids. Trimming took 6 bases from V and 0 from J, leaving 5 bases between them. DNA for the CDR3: TGTGCCAGTAGAATTCCAACTAATGAAAAACTGTTTTTT. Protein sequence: CASRIPTNEKLFF.

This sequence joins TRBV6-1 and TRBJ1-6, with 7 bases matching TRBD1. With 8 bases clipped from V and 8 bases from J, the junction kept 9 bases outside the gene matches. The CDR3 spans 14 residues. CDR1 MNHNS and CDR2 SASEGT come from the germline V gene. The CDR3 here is CASGMGQSYSPLHF. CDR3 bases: TGTGCCAGCGGCATGGGACAGTCCTATTCACCCCTCCACTTT.

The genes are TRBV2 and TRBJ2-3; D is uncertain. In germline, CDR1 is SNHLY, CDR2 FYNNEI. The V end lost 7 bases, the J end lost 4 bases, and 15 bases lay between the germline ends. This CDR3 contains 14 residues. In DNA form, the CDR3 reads TGTGCCAGCACCTCGGCCACCGGCGCAGATACGCAGTATTTT. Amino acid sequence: CASTSATGADTQYF.

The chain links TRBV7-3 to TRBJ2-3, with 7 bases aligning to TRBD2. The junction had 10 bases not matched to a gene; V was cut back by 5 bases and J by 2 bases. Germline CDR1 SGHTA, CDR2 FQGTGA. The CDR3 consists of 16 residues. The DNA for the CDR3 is TGTGCCAGCAGCCCAAGAATCGGGACTACCACAGATACGCAGTATTTT. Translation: CASSPRIGTTTDTQYF.

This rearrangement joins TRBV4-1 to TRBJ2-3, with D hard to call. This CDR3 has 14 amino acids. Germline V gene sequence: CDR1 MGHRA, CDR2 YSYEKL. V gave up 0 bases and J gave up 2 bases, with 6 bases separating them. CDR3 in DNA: TGCGCCAGCAGCCAAGACGGGTCCACAGATACGCAGTATTTT. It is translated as CASSQDGSTDTQYF.

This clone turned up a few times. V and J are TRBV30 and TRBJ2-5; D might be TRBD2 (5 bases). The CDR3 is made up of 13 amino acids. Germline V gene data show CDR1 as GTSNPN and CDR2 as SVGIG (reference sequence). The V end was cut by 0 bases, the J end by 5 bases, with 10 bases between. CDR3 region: CAWSVRGIETQYF. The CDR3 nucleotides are TGTGCCTGGAGTGTACGAGGGATCGAGACCCAGTACTTC.

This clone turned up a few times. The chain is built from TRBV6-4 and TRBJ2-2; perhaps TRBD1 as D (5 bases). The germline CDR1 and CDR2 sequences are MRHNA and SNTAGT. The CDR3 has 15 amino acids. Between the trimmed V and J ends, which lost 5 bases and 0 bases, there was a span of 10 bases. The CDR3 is CASSQGQTNTGELFF. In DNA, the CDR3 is TGTGCCAGCAGTCAAGGACAAACGAACACCGGGGAGCTGTTTTTT.

The DNA for the CDR3 is TGTGCCAGCAGGGCTACGAGCGGGGTCTCCTACAATGAGCAGTTCTTC. Its protein product is CASRATSGVSYNEQFF. The chain carries TRBV6-6 and TRBJ2-1; 7 bases agree with TRBD2. The CDR3 length is 16 residues. Per germline, CDR1 MNHNY and CDR2 SVGAGI (reference sequence). The V segment lost 6 bases and the J segment 0 bases; nucleotides outside the gene matches: 8.

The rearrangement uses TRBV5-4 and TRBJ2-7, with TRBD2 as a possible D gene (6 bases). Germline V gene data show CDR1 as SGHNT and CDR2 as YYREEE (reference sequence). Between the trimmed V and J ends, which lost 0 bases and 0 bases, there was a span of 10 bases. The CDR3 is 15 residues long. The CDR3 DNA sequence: TGTGCCAGCAGCTTGGGCCGGGACTTCTCCTACGAGCAGTACTTC. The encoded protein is CASSLGRDFSYEQYF.

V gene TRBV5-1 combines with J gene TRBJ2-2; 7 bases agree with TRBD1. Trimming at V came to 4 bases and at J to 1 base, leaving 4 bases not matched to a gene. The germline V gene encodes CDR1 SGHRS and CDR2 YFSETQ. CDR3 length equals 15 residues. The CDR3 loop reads CASSEGAGNTGELFF. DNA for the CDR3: TGCGCCAGCAGCGAGGGGGCTGGGAACACCGGGGAGCTGTTTTTT.